This T cell receptor beta chain derives from a study of T cell responses to AZD1222 COVID-19 vaccine. Points on this clone: No antigen is known for it.

Study results and limitations: The number of AZD1222 recipients seropositive at baseline was only 6 or 7. With dominance at 160-218 and 743-854, vaccine-associated CD4 TCRs spanned spike.

Looked up from germline, CDR1 is MNHEY and CDR2 is SVGAGI. This CDR3 is 14 amino acids long. J lost 4 bases, V lost 3 bases, and 4 bases had no gene match. Sequencing used immunoSEQ multiplex PCR; TCRdb keeps in-frame clones, though not all of them. The sample lists approximately 68,000 clones; 88% were seen once. V usage is TRBV6-5 and J usage is TRBJ2-5; the match to TRBD1 covers 8 bases. The source material was peripheral blood, sampled on day 0 of AZD1222 vaccination. The receptor was derived from an adult in good health. The DNA for the CDR3 is TGTGCCAGCAGTTATACAGGGGGTCGAGAGACCCAGTACTTC. Protein sequence: CASSYTGGRETQYF.